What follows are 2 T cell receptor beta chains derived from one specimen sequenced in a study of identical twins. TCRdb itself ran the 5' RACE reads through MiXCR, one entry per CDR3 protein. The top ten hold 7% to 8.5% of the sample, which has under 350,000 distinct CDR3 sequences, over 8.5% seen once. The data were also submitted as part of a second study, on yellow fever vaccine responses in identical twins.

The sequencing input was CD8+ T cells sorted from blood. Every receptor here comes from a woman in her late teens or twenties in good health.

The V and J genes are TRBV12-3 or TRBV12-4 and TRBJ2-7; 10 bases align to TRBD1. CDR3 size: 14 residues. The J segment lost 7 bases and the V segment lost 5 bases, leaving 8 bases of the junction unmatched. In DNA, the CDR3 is TGTGCCAGCAGTGGGACAGGGGCTTACGTGGAGCAGTACTTC. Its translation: CASSGTGAYVEQYF.

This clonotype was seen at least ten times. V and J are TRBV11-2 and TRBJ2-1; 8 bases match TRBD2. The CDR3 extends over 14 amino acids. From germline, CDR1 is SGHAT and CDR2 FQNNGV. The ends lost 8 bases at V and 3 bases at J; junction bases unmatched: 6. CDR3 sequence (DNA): TGTGCCAGCCTCGGGGGGGGAAACTACAATGAGCAGTTCTTC. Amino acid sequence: CASLGGGNYNEQFF.